The 15 T cell receptor beta chains below come from one sample, sequenced in a study of human T cells and chemical hapten exposure. The time point is: patch test 1, 2 weeks after DPC sensitization. Sample treatment: therapeutic diphenylcyclopropenone sensitization with weekly scalp DPC. MiXCR, run by TCRdb on the RACE reads, gives a single entry per CDR3 protein. Among 75,000 to 95,000 distinct CDR3 sequences listed, 10% to 15% were seen once. Material: whole blood, obtained in connection with sensitization to the hapten diphenylcyclopropenone (DPC). These receptors came from a woman aged 55-69 years with alopecia areata. Some clones in this sample may be carry-over from other donors' samples.

This clonotype was found many times. The chain recombines TRBV7-2 with TRBJ1-5; D is uncertain. V was clipped by 5 bases and J by 1 base, with 6 bases between them. From germline, CDR1 is SGHTA and CDR2 FQGNSA. The CDR3 contains 13 residues. In DNA form, the CDR3 reads TGTGCCAGCAGCGCTCAGAGCAATCAGCCCCAGCATTTT. This gives the protein CASSAQSNQPQHF.

V is TRBV29-1 and J is TRBJ2-2; D not resolved. Germline V gene data show CDR1 as SQVTM and CDR2 as ANQGSEA. Trimming took 3 bases from V and 7 from J, leaving 9 bases between them. This CDR3 contains 12 residues. The CDR3 nucleotides are TGCAGCGTTGATGAATCAGACGGGGAGCTGTTTTTT. Amino acids: CSVDESDGELFF.

This clonotype was observed a handful of times. The J gene is TRBJ2-5, the V gene TRBV6-1, with 7 bases lining up with TRBD1. The germline V gene encodes CDR1 MNHNS and CDR2 SASEGT. The CDR3 covers 12 residues. Losses at the gene ends were 9 bases for V and 3 bases for J; bases not matched to a gene: 4. Written as DNA, the CDR3 is TGTGCCAGGGGACAGTTCAAAGAGACCCAGTACTTC. Residues: CARGQFKETQYF.

The gene calls are TRBV5-6 and TRBJ1-1, with a weak D call TRBD1 (5 bases). The germline V gene encodes CDR1 SGHDT and CDR2 YYEEEE. Trimming shortened V by 0 bases and J by 11 bases, and 11 bases separated the two germline ends. CDR3 length: 12 amino acids. CDR3 bases: TGTGCCAGCAGCTTGGTTGGAGCAGGGGCTTTCTTT. It specifies CASSLVGAGAFF.

This clonotype was seen a few times. The chain carries TRBV10-2 and TRBJ1-5; tentatively, D is TRBD1 (5 bases). The CDR3 runs 12 residues. Germline loops: CDR1 WSHSY, CDR2 SAAADI. Trimming stripped 9 bases from V and 7 bases from J, with 13 bases between. The CDR3 DNA follows: TGCGCCAGTGCAAACGGGGGGCAGCCCCAGCATTTT. This codes for CASANGGQPQHF.

This sequence joins TRBV9 and TRBJ2-3; tentative D call: TRBD2 (5 bases). This CDR3 region has 16 residues. Per germline, CDR1 SGDLS and CDR2 YYNGEE. The germline V and J ends were trimmed by 4 bases and 0 bases, with 15 bases remaining between them. The CDR3 sequence is CASSFLSGISTDTQYF. The CDR3 region has the DNA TGTGCCAGCAGCTTCCTATCCGGGATTAGCACAGATACGCAGTATTTT.

Ten or more counts support this clonotype. V usage is TRBV6-5 and J usage is TRBJ1-6; TRBD1 aligns across 9 bases. Germline CDR1 reads MNHEY; CDR2 reads SVGAGI. Trimming cost V 5 bases and J 6 bases; bases outside gene matches: 8. This CDR3 region has 16 residues. The CDR3 region is CASSTRQGGGNSPLHF. The CDR3 nucleotides read TGTGCCAGCAGTACGAGACAGGGGGGGGGTAATTCACCCCTCCACTTT.

In its sample, this clonotype was seen many times. The rearrangement links TRBV7-9 to TRBJ2-3, with D perhaps matching TRBD1 (6 bases). With 0 bases removed from V and 0 bases from J, the gap between germline ends came to 10 bases. CDR3 size: 16 residues. Germline V CDR1 and CDR2: SEHNR, FQNEAQ (reference sequence). The chain's CDR3 is CASSLARGSSTDTQYF. The DNA for the CDR3 is TGTGCCAGCAGCTTAGCGAGGGGGTCAAGCACAGATACGCAGTATTTT.

A few counts support this clonotype. A junction boundary mismatches the germline segment, possibly from a read error. V gene TRBV12-3 or TRBV12-4 combines with J gene TRBJ1-5; D unresolved. The CDR3 extends over 14 amino acids. CDR3 loop: CTSSLRALSQPQHF. The CDR3 DNA reads as TGTACCAGCAGTTTAAGGGCGTTAAGTCAGCCCCAGCATTTT.

The V call is TRBV7-9, the J call TRBJ1-4, with D maybe TRBD1 (5 bases). The CDR3 extends over 13 amino acids. Trimming shortened V by 0 bases and J by 10 bases, and 9 bases separated the two germline ends. The germline V gene has CDR1 SEHNR and CDR2 FQNEAQ (reference sequence). CDR3 loop: CASSLAFGGKLFF. The CDR3 nucleotides read TGTGCCAGCAGCTTAGCCTTTGGGGGAAAACTGTTTTTT.

This clonotype has ten or more counts. The chain is built from TRBV19 and TRBJ1-5; 7 bases map to TRBD1. The trim removed 7 bases at V and 7 bases at J, leaving 13 bases unmatched. This CDR3 contains 15 residues. Looked up from germline, CDR1 is LNHDA and CDR2 is SQIVND (reference sequence). CDR3 region: CASTLRGQGRQPQHF. The CDR3 DNA reads TGTGCCAGTACCCTGAGGGGGCAGGGACGCCAGCCCCAGCATTTT.

This clonotype has ten or more counts. J is TRBJ2-2 and V is TRBV7-8; D is ambiguous. Between the trimmed V and J ends, which lost 5 bases and 1 base, there was a span of 14 bases. The germline CDR1 and CDR2 sequences are SGHVS and FQNEAQ. This CDR3 region has 16 residues. The CDR3 protein is CASSPLIDMNTGELFF. The CDR3, as DNA: TGTGCCAGCAGCCCGTTGATCGACATGAACACCGGGGAGCTGTTTTTT.

With regard to this clonotype: This may be a read error: a much more frequent sequence differs by one nucleotide. J is TRBJ1-5 and V is TRBV12-3 or TRBV12-4, with D tentatively TRBD1 (6 bases). The CDR3 extends over 14 amino acids. In DNA, the CDR3 is TGTGCCAACAGTTTCGGACAGAGCAATCAGCCCCAGCATTTT. Amino acid sequence: CANSFGQSNQPQHF.

This clonotype was observed many times. This sequence joins TRBV18 and TRBJ1-1; D is unclear. The germline V and J ends were trimmed by 3 bases and 3 bases, with 8 bases remaining between them. In germline, CDR1 is KGHSH, CDR2 LQKENI. There are 13 residues in the CDR3. CDR3 sequence reads: CASSPSRDTEAFF. DNA for the CDR3: TGTGCCAGCTCACCCTCGAGAGACACTGAAGCTTTCTTT.

This clonotype was found a few times. The chain couples TRBV14 to TRBJ2-1; 10 positions agree with TRBD2. The length of the CDR3 is 17 residues. The J segment lost 10 bases and the V segment lost 2 bases, leaving 14 bases of the junction unmatched. Germline V gene sequence: CDR1 SGHDN, CDR2 FVKESK. This chain's CDR3 is CASSQSVLSGGAREQFF. The CDR3 DNA follows: TGTGCCAGCAGCCAATCGGTCCTCAGCGGGGGGGCGAGGGAGCAGTTCTTC.